The rows below give T cell receptor beta chains drawn from one sample of a study of a mutant IDH1 vaccine in newly diagnosed glioma. These receptors have no known antigen. Clones were sequenced by immunoSEQ multiplex PCR, and TCRdb holds only the in-frame ones, with some missing. The sample contains about 24,000 clones, around 76% of which appear only once. The sequences come from PBMCs, collected from a glioma patient whose treatment included an IDH1 peptide vaccine. These receptors were taken from a man aged 40-55 years with glioma. Some clones in this sample may be carry-over from other donors' samples. CDR3s include the opening cysteine and the closing phenylalanine or tryptophan. Fields, in order: CDR3 DNA, CDR3 protein, J gene, clone size, V gene, D gene. A D gene is named only where the DNA matches it firmly. Clone size is not always given. Where it is, it says once, few, many or a class for expanded clones.

CDR3 DNA: TGTGCCAGCAGCGTAGCAACGGGAAACACTGAAGCTTTCTTT
CDR3 protein: CASSVATGNTEAFF
J gene: TRBJ1-1
clone size: -
V gene: TRBV9
D gene: -

CDR3 DNA: TGTGCCAGCAGCGTGCGCGACCAGGGAGAGACCCAGTACTTC
CDR3 protein: CASSVRDQGETQYF
J gene: TRBJ2-5
clone size: -
V gene: TRBV9
D gene: -

CDR3 DNA: TGTGCCAGCAGCGTATTCCGGGACAACACCGGGGAGCTGTTTTTT
CDR3 protein: CASSVFRDNTGELFF
J gene: TRBJ2-2
clone size: once
V gene: TRBV7-6
D gene: -

CDR3 DNA: TGTGCCAGCAGCTTATATGCGGGGATGAACGATGAGCAGTTCTTC
CDR3 protein: CASSLYAGMNDEQFF
J gene: TRBJ2-1
clone size: -
V gene: TRBV7-2
D gene: -

CDR3 DNA: TGTGCCAGCAGCGCCGACTTGGACACCGGGGAGCTGTTTTTT
CDR3 protein: CASSADLDTGELFF
J gene: TRBJ2-2
clone size: once
V gene: TRBV9
D gene: -

CDR3 DNA: TGTGCCAGCAGTTCGACCGGAGATCGGCCCCAGCATTTT
CDR3 protein: CASSSTGDRPQHF
J gene: TRBJ1-5
clone size: -
V gene: TRBV13
D gene: -

CDR3 DNA: TGTGCCAGCAGCTTAACGGGGGGGCAGCCCCAGCATTTT
CDR3 protein: CASSLTGGQPQHF
J gene: TRBJ1-5
clone size: -
V gene: TRBV7-3
D gene: -

CDR3 DNA: TGTGCCAGCAGCTTGACAGGGACCCCCACTGAAGCTTTCTTT
CDR3 protein: CASSLTGTPTEAFF
J gene: TRBJ1-1
clone size: -
V gene: TRBV2
D gene: TRBD1

CDR3 DNA: TGCGCCAGCAGCTTGGCCGTGTGGGCGGGTAATCAGCCCCAGCATTTT
CDR3 protein: CASSLAVWAGNQPQHF
J gene: TRBJ1-5
clone size: few
V gene: TRBV5-1
D gene: -

CDR3 DNA: TGCAGCGTTGAAGAGCCGGGGAGGCCGAACACCGGGGAGCTGTTTTTT
CDR3 protein: CSVEEPGRPNTGELFF
J gene: TRBJ2-2
clone size: -
V gene: TRBV29-1
D gene: -

CDR3 DNA: TGCGCCAGCAGCCAAGACGACACCCTCTCTGGGGCCAACGTCCTGACTTTC
CDR3 protein: CASSQDDTLSGANVLTF
J gene: TRBJ2-6
clone size: few
V gene: TRBV4-3
D gene: -

CDR3 DNA: TGTGCCTGGAGTGAATACGGTCACTATGGCTACACCTTC
CDR3 protein: CAWSEYGHYGYTF
J gene: TRBJ1-2
clone size: -
V gene: TRBV30
D gene: -

CDR3 DNA: TGTGCCAGCTCACCAGAAATACAGGCTAACTATGGCTACACCTTC
CDR3 protein: CASSPEIQANYGYTF
J gene: TRBJ1-2
clone size: -
V gene: TRBV18
D gene: -

CDR3 DNA: TGTGCCAGCAGTTACTCGATCTTCGAGGGGAAACTGTTTTTT
CDR3 protein: CASSYSIFEGKLFF
J gene: TRBJ1-4
clone size: -
V gene: TRBV6-5
D gene: -

CDR3 DNA: TGTGCCAGCAGCAAGACACGCTACGAGCAGTACTTC
CDR3 protein: CASSKTRYEQYF
J gene: TRBJ2-7
clone size: -
V gene: TRBV5-8
D gene: -

CDR3 DNA: TGCGCCAGCAGCCACGACAGGGGCGCCAAAAACATTCAGTACTTC
CDR3 protein: CASSHDRGAKNIQYF
J gene: TRBJ2-4
clone size: -
V gene: TRBV10-1
D gene: TRBD1

CDR3 DNA: TGTGCCAGCAGCTTAGGTAGCGGGGGGGGGCAAGAGACCCAGTACTTC
CDR3 protein: CASSLGSGGGQETQYF
J gene: TRBJ2-5
clone size: -
V gene: TRBV11-2
D gene: TRBD2

CDR3 DNA: TGTGCCAGCAGTCTCTTTAACACTGAAGCTTTCTTT
CDR3 protein: CASSLFNTEAFF
J gene: TRBJ1-1
clone size: -
V gene: TRBV6-1
D gene: -

CDR3 DNA: TGCAGCGTTGAATCCCTGCGGAGTTCTAACTATGGCTACACCTTC
CDR3 protein: CSVESLRSSNYGYTF
J gene: TRBJ1-2
clone size: -
V gene: TRBV29-1
D gene: -

CDR3 DNA: TGCGCCAGCAGCCATCCCCGGGGCACCGGGGAGCTGTTTTTT
CDR3 protein: CASSHPRGTGELFF
J gene: TRBJ2-2
clone size: -
V gene: TRBV4-1
D gene: -